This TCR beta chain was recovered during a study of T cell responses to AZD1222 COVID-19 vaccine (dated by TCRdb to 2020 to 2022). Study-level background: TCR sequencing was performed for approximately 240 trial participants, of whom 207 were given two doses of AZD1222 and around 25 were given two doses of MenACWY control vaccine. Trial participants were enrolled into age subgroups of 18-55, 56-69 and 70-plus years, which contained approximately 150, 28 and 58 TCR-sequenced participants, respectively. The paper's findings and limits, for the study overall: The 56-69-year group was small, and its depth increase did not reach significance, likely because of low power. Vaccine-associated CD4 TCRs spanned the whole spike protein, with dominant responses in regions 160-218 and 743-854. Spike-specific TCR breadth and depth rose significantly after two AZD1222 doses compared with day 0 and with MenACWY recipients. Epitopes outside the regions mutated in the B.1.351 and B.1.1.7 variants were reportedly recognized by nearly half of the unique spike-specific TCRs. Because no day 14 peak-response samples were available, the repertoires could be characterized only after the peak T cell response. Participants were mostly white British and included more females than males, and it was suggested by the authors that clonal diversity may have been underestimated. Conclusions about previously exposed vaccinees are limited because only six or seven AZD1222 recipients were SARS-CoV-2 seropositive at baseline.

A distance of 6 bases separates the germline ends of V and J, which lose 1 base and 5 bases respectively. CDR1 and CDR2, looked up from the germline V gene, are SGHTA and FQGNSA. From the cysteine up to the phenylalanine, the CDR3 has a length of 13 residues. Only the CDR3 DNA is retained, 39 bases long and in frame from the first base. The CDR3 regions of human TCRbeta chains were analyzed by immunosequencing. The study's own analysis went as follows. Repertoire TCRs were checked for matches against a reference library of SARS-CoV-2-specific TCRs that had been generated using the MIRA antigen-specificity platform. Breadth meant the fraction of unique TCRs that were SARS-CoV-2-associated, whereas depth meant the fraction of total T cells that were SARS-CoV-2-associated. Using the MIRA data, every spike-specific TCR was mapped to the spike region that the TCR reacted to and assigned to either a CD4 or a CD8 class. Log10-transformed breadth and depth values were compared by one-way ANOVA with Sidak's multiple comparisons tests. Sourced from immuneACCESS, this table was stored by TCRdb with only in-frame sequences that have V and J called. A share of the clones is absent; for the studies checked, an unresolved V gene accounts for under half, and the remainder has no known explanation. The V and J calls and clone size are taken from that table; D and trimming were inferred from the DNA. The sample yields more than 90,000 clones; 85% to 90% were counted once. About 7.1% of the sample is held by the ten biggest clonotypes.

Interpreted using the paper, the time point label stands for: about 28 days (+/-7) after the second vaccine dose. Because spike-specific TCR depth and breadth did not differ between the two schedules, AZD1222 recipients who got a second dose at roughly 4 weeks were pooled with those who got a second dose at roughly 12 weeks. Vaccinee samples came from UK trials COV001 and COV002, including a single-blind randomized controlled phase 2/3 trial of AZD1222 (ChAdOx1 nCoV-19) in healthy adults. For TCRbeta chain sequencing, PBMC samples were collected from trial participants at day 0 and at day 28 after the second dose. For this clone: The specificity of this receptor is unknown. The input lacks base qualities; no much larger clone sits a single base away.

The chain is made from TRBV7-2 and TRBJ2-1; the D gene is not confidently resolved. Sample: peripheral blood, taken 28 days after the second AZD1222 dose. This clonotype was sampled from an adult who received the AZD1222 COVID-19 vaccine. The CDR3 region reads CASSLVAHNEQFF. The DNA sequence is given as TGTGCCAGCAGCTTAGTCGCCCACAATGAGCAGTTCTTC.